The subject of this entry is one TCR beta chain. The record originates from a study of blood T cell repertoires in COVID-19. Study information: Cohort 3 recovery required two negative PCRs, clearance, or symptom resolution. Material from acute and convalescent COVID-19 was sourced from the United States, Italy and Spain.

In the authors' workflow: From reference gene primer amplification, estimates of nucleated cell counts were derived. Produced via immunoSEQ multiplex PCR; TCRdb's table is partial and in-frame only. D and trimming were read from the DNA, whereas the V and J calls and clone size are those reported in that table. Of 350,000 to 400,000 clones detected, roughly 86% appear once; the ten largest clones hold roughly 2%. The sample comprised PBMCs or T cells enriched from blood (not recorded which). This clonotype originated in a middle-aged man in a cohort exposed to, infected with or recovered from COVID-19 (not recorded which).

CDR3 sequence reads: CASSLLANQETQYF. DNA of the CDR3: TGTGCCAGCAGTTTACTAGCAAATCAAGAGACCCAGTACTTC. This chain links TRBV27 with TRBJ2-5, with D maybe TRBD2 (5 bases). V dropped 2 bases and J dropped 2 bases, with 9 bases sitting between them. Germline V gene sequence: CDR1 MNHEY, CDR2 SMNVEV (reference sequence). This CDR3 region has 14 residues.